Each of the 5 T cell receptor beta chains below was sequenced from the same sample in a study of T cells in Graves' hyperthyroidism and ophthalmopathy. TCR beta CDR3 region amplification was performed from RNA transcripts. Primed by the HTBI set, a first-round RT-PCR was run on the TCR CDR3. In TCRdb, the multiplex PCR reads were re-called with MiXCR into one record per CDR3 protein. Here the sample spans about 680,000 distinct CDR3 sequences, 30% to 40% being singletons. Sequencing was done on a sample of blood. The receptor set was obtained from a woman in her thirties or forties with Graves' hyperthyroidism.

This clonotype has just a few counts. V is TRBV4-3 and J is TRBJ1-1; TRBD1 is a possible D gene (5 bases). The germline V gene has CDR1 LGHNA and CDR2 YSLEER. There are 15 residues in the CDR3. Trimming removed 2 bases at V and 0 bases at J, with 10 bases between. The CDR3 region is CASSQNRGMNTEAFF. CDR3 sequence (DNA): TGCGCCAGCAGCCAAAACCGGGGCATGAACACTGAAGCTTTCTTT.

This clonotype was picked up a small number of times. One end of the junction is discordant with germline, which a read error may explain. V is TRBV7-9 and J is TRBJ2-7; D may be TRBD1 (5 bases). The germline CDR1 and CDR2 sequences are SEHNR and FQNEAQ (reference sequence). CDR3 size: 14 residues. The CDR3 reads CASSHPGKSYEQYF. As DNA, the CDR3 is TGCGCCAGCAGCCATCCAGGGAAATCCTACGAGCAGTACTTC. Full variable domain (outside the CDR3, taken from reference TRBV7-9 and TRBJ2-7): DTGVSQNPRHKITKRGQNVTFRCDPISEHNRLYWYRQTLGQGPEFLTYFQNEAQLEKSRLLSDRFSAERPKGSFSTLEIQRTEQGDSAMYLCASSHPGKSYEQYFGPGTRLTVT.

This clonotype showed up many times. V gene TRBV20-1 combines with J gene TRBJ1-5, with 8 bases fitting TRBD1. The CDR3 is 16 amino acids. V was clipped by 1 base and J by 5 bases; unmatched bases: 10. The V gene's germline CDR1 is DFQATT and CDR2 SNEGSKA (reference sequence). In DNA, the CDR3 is TGCAGTGCTAGAGTATTAGACAGGGGCTATTATCAGCCCCAGCATTTT. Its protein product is CSARVLDRGYYQPQHF.

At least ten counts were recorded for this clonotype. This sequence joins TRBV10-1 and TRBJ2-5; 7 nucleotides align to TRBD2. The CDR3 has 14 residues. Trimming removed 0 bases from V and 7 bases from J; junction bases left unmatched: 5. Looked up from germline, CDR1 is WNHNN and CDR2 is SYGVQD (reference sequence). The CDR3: CASSESSGEGTQYF. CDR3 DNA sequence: TGCGCCAGCAGTGAGTCTTCGGGGGAGGGGACCCAGTACTTC.

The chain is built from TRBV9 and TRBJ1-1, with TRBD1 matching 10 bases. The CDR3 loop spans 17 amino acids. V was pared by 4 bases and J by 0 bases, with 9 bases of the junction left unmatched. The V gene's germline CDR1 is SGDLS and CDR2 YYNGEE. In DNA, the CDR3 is TGTGCCAGCAGCACCCGGGACAGGGGCCCGATGAACACTGAAGCTTTCTTT. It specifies CASSTRDRGPMNTEAFF.